This is a list of T cell receptor beta chains from one sample in a study of early T cells in non-severe SARS-CoV-2 infection. TCRdb reanalysed the 5' RACE reads using MiXCR and keeps one entry per CDR3 protein. The sample carries tens of thousands of distinct CDR3 sequences, under 30% recorded once. The specimen comprised whole blood, sampled at baseline. Receptor source: an adult who was a healthcare worker with PCR-confirmed SARS-CoV-2 infection or an uninfected control (not recorded which). The conserved cysteine and the conserved F or W are not part of the CDR3 here. A D gene is named only where the DNA matches it firmly.

J gene: TRBJ2-3
V gene: TRBV6-6
CDR3 length: 14
D gene: TRBD2
CDR3 protein: ASSLWTSGGTDTQY

J gene: TRBJ2-5
V gene: TRBV15
CDR3 length: 14
D gene: TRBD2
CDR3 protein: ATSARWASGEETQY

J gene: TRBJ2-7
V gene: TRBV27
CDR3 length: 11
D gene: NA
CDR3 protein: ASSPGQHYEQY

J gene: TRBJ2-5
V gene: TRBV29-1
CDR3 length: 11
D gene: TRBD1
CDR3 protein: SVRTGSQETQY

J gene: TRBJ1-6
V gene: TRBV6-6
CDR3 length: 11
D gene: NA
CDR3 protein: ASSRAADSPLH

J gene: TRBJ2-7
V gene: TRBV12-3/TRBV12-4
CDR3 length: 13
D gene: NA
CDR3 protein: ASSLGQSRGYEQY

J gene: TRBJ2-7
V gene: TRBV12-3/TRBV12-4
CDR3 length: 12
D gene: NA
CDR3 protein: ASSSGLATYEQY

J gene: TRBJ2-7
V gene: TRBV7-9
CDR3 length: 10
D gene: NA
CDR3 protein: ASSPLSYEQY

J gene: TRBJ2-5
V gene: TRBV5-6
CDR3 length: 9
D gene: NA
CDR3 protein: ASSLLETQY

J gene: TRBJ1-5
V gene: TRBV18
CDR3 length: 12
D gene: NA
CDR3 protein: ASSQDWSNQPQH

J gene: TRBJ2-1
V gene: TRBV10-3
CDR3 length: 9
D gene: NA
CDR3 protein: ASGQNNEQF

J gene: TRBJ2-7
V gene: TRBV5-1
CDR3 length: 12
D gene: NA
CDR3 protein: ASSPILHSYEQY

J gene: TRBJ2-3
V gene: TRBV5-5
CDR3 length: 14
D gene: TRBD2
CDR3 protein: ASSHGSGLSTDTQY

J gene: TRBJ2-3
V gene: TRBV12-3/TRBV12-4
CDR3 length: 12
D gene: TRBD2
CDR3 protein: ASRGLASTDTQY

J gene: TRBJ2-3
V gene: TRBV20-1
CDR3 length: 11
D gene: TRBD2
CDR3 protein: SATSGRPDTQY

J gene: TRBJ1-3
V gene: TRBV6-5
CDR3 length: 15
D gene: TRBD1
CDR3 protein: ASSPRDRFSSGNTIY

J gene: TRBJ2-7
V gene: TRBV7-6
CDR3 length: 13
D gene: TRBD1
CDR3 protein: ASSSGQGTSYEQY

J gene: TRBJ1-5
V gene: TRBV27
CDR3 length: 13
D gene: NA
CDR3 protein: ASSFRREDNQPQH

J gene: TRBJ2-3
V gene: TRBV12-3/TRBV12-4
CDR3 length: 14
D gene: TRBD2
CDR3 protein: ASSLGTSAVTDTQY

J gene: TRBJ2-3
V gene: TRBV3-1
CDR3 length: 13
D gene: NA
CDR3 protein: ASSQGGNPTDTQY

J gene: TRBJ1-2
V gene: TRBV5-5
CDR3 length: 19
D gene: NA
CDR3 protein: ASSLGQPHTGSETFNYGYT

J gene: TRBJ1-1
V gene: TRBV11-2
CDR3 length: 12
D gene: NA
CDR3 protein: ASSLGRVNTEAF

J gene: TRBJ2-7
V gene: TRBV11-3
CDR3 length: 11
D gene: NA
CDR3 protein: ASSLGQRYEQY

J gene: TRBJ2-3
V gene: TRBV7-2
CDR3 length: 13
D gene: NA
CDR3 protein: ASRTKGLAVDTQY

J gene: TRBJ1-2
V gene: TRBV3-1
CDR3 length: 10
D gene: NA
CDR3 protein: ASSQAIAGYT

J gene: TRBJ1-2
V gene: TRBV14
CDR3 length: 12
D gene: NA
CDR3 protein: ASSQLGGNYGYT

J gene: TRBJ1-3
V gene: TRBV6-6
CDR3 length: 13
D gene: NA
CDR3 protein: ASSYFQPSGNTIY

J gene: TRBJ2-7
V gene: TRBV2
CDR3 length: 11
D gene: TRBD1
CDR3 protein: ASSEYRGYEQY

J gene: TRBJ2-7
V gene: TRBV20-1
CDR3 length: 12
D gene: TRBD2
CDR3 protein: SATRTSQTYEQY

J gene: TRBJ1-1
V gene: TRBV18
CDR3 length: 13
D gene: NA
CDR3 protein: ASSREKGGMAEAF

J gene: TRBJ2-2
V gene: TRBV10-3
CDR3 length: 12
D gene: NA
CDR3 protein: AIRWTPNTGELF

J gene: TRBJ2-7
V gene: TRBV9
CDR3 length: 12
D gene: NA
CDR3 protein: ASSPPEPPYEQY

J gene: TRBJ1-1
V gene: TRBV12-3/TRBV12-4
CDR3 length: 11
D gene: NA
CDR3 protein: ASSLPGTHEAF

J gene: TRBJ2-3
V gene: TRBV7-8
CDR3 length: 16
D gene: NA
CDR3 protein: ASSLGPGGAWGTDTQY

J gene: TRBJ2-7
V gene: TRBV5-1
CDR3 length: 12
D gene: NA
CDR3 protein: ASRIWGSGYEQY